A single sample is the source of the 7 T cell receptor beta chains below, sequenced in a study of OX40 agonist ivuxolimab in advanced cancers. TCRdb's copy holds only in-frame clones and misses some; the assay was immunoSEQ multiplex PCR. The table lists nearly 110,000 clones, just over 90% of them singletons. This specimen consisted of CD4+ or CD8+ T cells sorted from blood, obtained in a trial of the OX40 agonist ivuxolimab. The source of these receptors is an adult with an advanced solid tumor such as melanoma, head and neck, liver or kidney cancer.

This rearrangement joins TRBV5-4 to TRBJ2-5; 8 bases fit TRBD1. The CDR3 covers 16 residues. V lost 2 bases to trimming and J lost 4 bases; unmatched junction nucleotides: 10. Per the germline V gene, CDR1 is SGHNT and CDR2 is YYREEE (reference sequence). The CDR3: CASSFPGQALGETQYF. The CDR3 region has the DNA TGTGCCAGCAGCTTCCCGGGACAGGCTCTTGGAGAGACCCAGTACTTC.

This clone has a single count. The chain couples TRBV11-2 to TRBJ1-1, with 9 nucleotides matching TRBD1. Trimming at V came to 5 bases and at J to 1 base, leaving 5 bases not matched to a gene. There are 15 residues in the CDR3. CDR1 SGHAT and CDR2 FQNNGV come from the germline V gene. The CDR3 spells CASSLTGGKNTEAFF. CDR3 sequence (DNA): TGTGCCAGCAGCCTCACAGGGGGCAAGAACACTGAAGCTTTCTTT.

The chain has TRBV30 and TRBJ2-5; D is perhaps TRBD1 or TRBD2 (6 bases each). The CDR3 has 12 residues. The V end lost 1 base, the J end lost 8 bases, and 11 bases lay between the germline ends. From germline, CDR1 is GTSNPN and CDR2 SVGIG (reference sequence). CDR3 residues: CAWSGPGATQYF. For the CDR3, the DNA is TGTGCCTGGAGTGGTCCGGGGGCCACCCAGTACTTC.

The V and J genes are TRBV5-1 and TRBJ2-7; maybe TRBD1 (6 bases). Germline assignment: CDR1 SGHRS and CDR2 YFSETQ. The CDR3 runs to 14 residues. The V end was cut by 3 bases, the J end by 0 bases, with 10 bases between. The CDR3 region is CASSSQGSSYEQYF. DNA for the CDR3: TGCGCCAGCAGCTCACAGGGAAGCTCCTACGAGCAGTACTTC.

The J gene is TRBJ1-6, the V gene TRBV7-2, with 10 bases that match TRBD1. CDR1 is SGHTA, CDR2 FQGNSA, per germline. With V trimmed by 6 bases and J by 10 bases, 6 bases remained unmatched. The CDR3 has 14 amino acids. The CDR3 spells CASSPDRGPSPLHF. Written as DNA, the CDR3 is TGTGCCAGCAGTCCCGACAGGGGGCCATCACCCCTCCACTTT.

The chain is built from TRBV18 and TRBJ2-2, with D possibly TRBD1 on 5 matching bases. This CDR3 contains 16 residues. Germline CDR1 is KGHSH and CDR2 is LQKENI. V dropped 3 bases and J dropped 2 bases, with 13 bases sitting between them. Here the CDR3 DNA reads TGTGCCAGCTCACCGCCCGCAGGGTCCAACACCGGGGAGCTGTTTTTT. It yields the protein CASSPPAGSNTGELFF.

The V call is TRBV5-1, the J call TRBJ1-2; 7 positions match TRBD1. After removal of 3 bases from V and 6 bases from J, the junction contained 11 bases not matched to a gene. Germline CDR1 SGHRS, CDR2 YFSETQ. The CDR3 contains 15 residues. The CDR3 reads CASSSTPLTGDGYTF. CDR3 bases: TGCGCCAGCAGCTCTACTCCCCTCACAGGGGATGGCTACACCTTC. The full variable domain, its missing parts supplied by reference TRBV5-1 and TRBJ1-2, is KAGVTQTPRYLIKTRGQQVTLSCSPISGHRSVSWYQQTPGQGLQFLFEYFSETQRNKGNFPGRFSGRQFSNSRSEMNVSTLELGDSALYLCASSSTPLTGDGYTFGSGTRLTVV.